The TCR beta chain under discussion was sequenced for a study of CD8+ T cells in alopecia areata. Study overall: Oral tofacitinib (5 to 10 mg twice daily) was administered to treated patients. Whole-study results and caveats: Whereas mice showed it more clearly, TCR sharing across patients was murkier, possibly because of HLA. Elevated clonality characterized lesional scalp relative to normal scalp, particularly in alopecia totalis/universalis.

This clone came up a few times. The antigen is not known. Investigators isolated RNA and reverse transcribed it into cDNA to act as the sequencing template. The assay was immunoSEQ multiplex PCR, and TCRdb's table has in-frame clones only and misses some. This sample has around 190,000 clones; around three fifths occur once, and the top ten carry under 1.5%. Treatment denoted: oral pan-JAK inhibitor, 5-10 mg twice daily. The CDR3 is 14 amino acids. The V gene end was trimmed by 6 bases and the J gene end by 0 bases; junction bases not matched to a gene: 4. Per the germline V gene, CDR1 is MNHEY and CDR2 is SVGAGI.

The sequencing here drew on CD4+ T cells sorted from blood, taken around week 50, from a patient treated with tofacitinib. The TCR was taken from a human donor with alopecia areata. The chain uses TRBV6-5 and TRBJ1-1; the match to TRBD1 covers 7 bases. CDR3 DNA: TGTGCCAGCAGAGACAGGGCAATGAACACTGAAGCTTTCTTT. Protein product: CASRDRAMNTEAFF.